The TCR beta chain described here comes from a study of blood T cell repertoires in COVID-19. About the research overall: The samples span acute and convalescent COVID-19 from the United States, Italy and Spain.

V was pared by 1 base and J by 14 bases, with 15 bases between. The germline V gene has CDR1 SGHVS and CDR2 FNYEAQ. The CDR3 extends over 14 amino acids. Under the authors' procedure: Quantification of nucleated cells was approximated via reference gene primer amplification. Clones were sequenced by immunoSEQ multiplex PCR, and TCRdb holds only the in-frame ones, with some missing. The V and J calls and the clone size are those of that table, but D and trimming were determined from the DNA. The data show around 220,000 clones, more than 75% seen once. Material: peripheral blood. The V gene is TRBV7-6, the J gene TRBJ1-6; D ambiguous. This clonotype originated in an elderly woman with COVID-19, enrolled during active disease. The CDR3 DNA is TGTGCCAGCAGCTTAGAGACGGCCATTGGAGCCCTCCACTTT. Translated, it gives CASSLETAIGALHF.